This is a list of T cell receptor beta chains from one sample in a study of OX40 agonist ivuxolimab in advanced cancers. The assay was immunoSEQ multiplex PCR, and TCRdb's table has in-frame clones only and misses some. The table has 85,000 to 90,000 clones, about 94% seen once. The input for sequencing was CD4+ or CD8+ T cells sorted from blood, taken in a trial of the OX40 agonist ivuxolimab. Receptors were obtained from an adult with an advanced solid tumor such as melanoma, head and neck, liver or kidney cancer. The CDR3 runs from the conserved cysteine through the conserved F or W.

V	J	length	CDR3
TRBV5-4	TRBJ1-6	16	CASSLGGNVHNSPLHF
TRBV4-1	TRBJ1-5	14	CASSQERGGQPQHF
TRBV21-1	TRBJ2-7	11	CGREGNYEQYF
TRBV5-5	TRBJ2-3	14	CASRPGFSTDTQYF
TRBV5-1	TRBJ2-1	15	CASSRGLAESNEQFF
TRBV7-3	TRBJ2-2	14	CASSLGVDSGELFF
TRBV5-6	TRBJ2-3	15	CASSPGTGEYDTQYF
TRBV28	TRBJ2-7	16	CASSFGGGDRPYEQYF
TRBV10-1	TRBJ1-1	14	CASSEGQAGTEAFF
TRBV4-2	TRBJ2-7	13	CASSQDRAWEQYF
TRBV7-3	TRBJ1-1	14	CASSVDSNSREAFF
TRBV4-3	TRBJ1-1	15	CASSLSGTGPPKAFF
TRBV13	TRBJ1-3	14	CASSLRGKLNTIYF
TRBV7-2	TRBJ2-3	13	CASSPPGSDTQYF
TRBV2	TRBJ1-2	12	CARTGQYYGYTF
TRBV9	TRBJ2-3	16	CASSVEVGGPLDTQYF
TRBV4-1	TRBJ2-1	16	CASRQAPSGRGNEQFF
TRBV7-6	TRBJ2-5	15	CASSAYTGVQETQYF
TRBV5-1	TRBJ1-3	13	CASSFLGLGTIYF
TRBV27	TRBJ1-1	12	CASSSTGGLAFF